The TCR beta chain described here comes from a study of metastatic and nonmetastatic thyroid tumors. Study-level information: From malignant and benign thyroid patients, repertoires in blood and in tumor or nodule tissue were compared. Study conclusions and caveats: As reported, TCR beta diversity in blood and tumor was significantly higher in malignant thyroid tumors than in benign nodules.

TCRdb recomputed clones from the PCR reads via MiXCR. The sample includes approximately 13,000 clones, about 28% seen only once; the top ten take roughly 4.2%. About this clone: Its specificity is not known. One junction end does not reproduce the germline sequence, and a read error may be involved.

This CDR3 has 17 amino acids. Germline V gene lookup returns CDR1 DFQATT and CDR2 SNEGSKA (reference sequence). Among the patients, none had received any treatment before thyroid surgery. This clonotype originated in a female donor with papillary thyroid cancer or a benign thyroid nodule (not recorded which). Some clones in this sample may be carry-over from other donors' samples. Sequencing input: blood. The chain carries TRBV20-1 and TRBJ2-7, with 9 bases matching TRBD2. CDR3 sequence (DNA): TGCAGTGCTAGAGCCGGGACTAGCACACCCCAGTCCTGCGAGCAGTACTTC. It is translated as CSARAGTSTPQSCEQYF.